This T cell receptor (beta chain) was documented in a study of shared clonotypes between healthy human individuals. This clone was recorded only once. The CDR3 is 14 amino acids. Trimming took 2 bases from V and 1 from J; bases not matched to a gene: 3. Looked up from germline, CDR1 is SGHTS and CDR2 is YDEGEE. Sequenced by immunoSEQ multiplex PCR; TCRdb stores in-frame clones only, minus some. The sample records 500,000 to 550,000 clones, about 96% being singletons. V is TRBV5-8 and J is TRBJ2-7; 7 nucleotides line up with TRBD1. The clonotype was recovered from a woman aged 25 to 45 in good health. The sample comprised naive CD4+ T cells sorted from blood. Subset defined: CD45RA+ positively selected. The CDR3 coding sequence is TGTGCCAGCAGCTTCGGCAGGGGGTCCTACGAGCAGTACTTC. Translated, it gives CASSFGRGSYEQYF.